The source of this T cell receptor beta chain is a study of cytomegalovirus exposure and HLA in healthy donors. About the study: Findings of an earlier analysis included more than 90 million unique TCR beta sequences from 200 million or so T cells. Overall study results and limits: Later analysis associated a missense DCLRE1C variant with TCR beta V- and J-gene trimming. Generally TCR sequences proved uncommon, though certain public TCRs appeared in numerous donors. When presence/absence was analysed, sequencing depth was taken to be roughly uniform across donors.

The germline V gene has CDR1 MNHNS and CDR2 SASEGT. The CDR3 totals 15 residues. V was trimmed by 6 bases and J by 3 bases, leaving 18 bases between them. Both 60 Vbeta primers and 13 Jbeta primers went into the PCR. Sequenced by immunoSEQ multiplex PCR; TCRdb stores in-frame clones only, minus some. The sample records about 190,000 clones, 70% to 80% being singletons. This clone was counted between two and nine times. Antigen: not known. V usage is TRBV6-1 and J usage is TRBJ2-7; D perhaps matches TRBD2 (6 bases). What was sequenced was PBMCs. The receptor was derived from a woman between 45 and 65 years old in good health and CMV-seronegative. The CDR3 here is CASSRLGKEIYEQYF. The DNA of the CDR3 is TGTGCCAGCAGCCGACTAGGGAAAGAGATCTACGAGCAGTACTTC.